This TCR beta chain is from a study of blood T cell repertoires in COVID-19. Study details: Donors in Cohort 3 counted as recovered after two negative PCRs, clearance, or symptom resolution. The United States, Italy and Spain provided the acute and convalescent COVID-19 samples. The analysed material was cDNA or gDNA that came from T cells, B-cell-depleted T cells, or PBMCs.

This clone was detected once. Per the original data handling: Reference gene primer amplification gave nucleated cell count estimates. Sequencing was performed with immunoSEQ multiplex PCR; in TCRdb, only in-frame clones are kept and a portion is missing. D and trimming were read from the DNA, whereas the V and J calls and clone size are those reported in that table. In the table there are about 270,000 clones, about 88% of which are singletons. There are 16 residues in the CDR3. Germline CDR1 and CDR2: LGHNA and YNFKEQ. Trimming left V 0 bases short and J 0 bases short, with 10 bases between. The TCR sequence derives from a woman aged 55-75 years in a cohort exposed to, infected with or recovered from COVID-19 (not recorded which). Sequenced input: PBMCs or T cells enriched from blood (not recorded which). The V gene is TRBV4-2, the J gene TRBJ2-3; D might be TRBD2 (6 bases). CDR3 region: CASSQEGGVSTDTQYF. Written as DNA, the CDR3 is TGTGCCAGCAGCCAAGAAGGAGGGGTTAGCACAGATACGCAGTATTTT.